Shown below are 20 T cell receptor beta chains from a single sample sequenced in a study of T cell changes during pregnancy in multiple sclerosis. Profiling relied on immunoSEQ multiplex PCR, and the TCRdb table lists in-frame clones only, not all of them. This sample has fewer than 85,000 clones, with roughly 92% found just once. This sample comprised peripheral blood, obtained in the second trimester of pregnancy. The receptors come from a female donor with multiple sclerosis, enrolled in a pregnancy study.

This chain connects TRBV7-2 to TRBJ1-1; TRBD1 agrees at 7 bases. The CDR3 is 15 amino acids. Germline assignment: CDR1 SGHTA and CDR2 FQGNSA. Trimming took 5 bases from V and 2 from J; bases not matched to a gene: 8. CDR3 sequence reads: CASSRTDRANTEAFF. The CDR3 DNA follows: TGTGCCAGCAGCCGGACAGACAGGGCAAACACTGAAGCTTTCTTT.

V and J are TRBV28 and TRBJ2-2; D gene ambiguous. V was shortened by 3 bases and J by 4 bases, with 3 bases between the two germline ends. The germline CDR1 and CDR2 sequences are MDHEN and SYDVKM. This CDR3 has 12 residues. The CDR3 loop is CASSFSTGELFF. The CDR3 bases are TGTGCCAGCAGTTTTAGCACCGGGGAGCTGTTTTTT. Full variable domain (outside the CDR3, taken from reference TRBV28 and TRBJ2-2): DVKVTQSSRYLVKRTGEKVFLECVQDMDHENMFWYRQDPGLGLRLIYFSYDVKMKEKGDIPEGYSVSREKKERFSLILESASTNQTSMYLCASSFSTGELFFGEGSRLTVL.

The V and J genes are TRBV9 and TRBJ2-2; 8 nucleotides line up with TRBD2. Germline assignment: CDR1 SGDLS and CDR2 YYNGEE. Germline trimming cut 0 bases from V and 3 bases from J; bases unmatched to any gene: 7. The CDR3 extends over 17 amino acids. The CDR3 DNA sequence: TGTGCCAGCAGCGTAGCTGGGCTAGCGGGTGACACCGGGGAGCTGTTTTTT. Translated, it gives CASSVAGLAGDTGELFF.

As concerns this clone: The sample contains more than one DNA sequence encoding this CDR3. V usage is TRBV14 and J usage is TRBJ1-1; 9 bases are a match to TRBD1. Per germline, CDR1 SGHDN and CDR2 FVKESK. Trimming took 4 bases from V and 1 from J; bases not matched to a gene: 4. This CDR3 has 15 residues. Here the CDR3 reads CASSPNRGQNTEAFF. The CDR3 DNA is TGTGCCAGCAGCCCAAACAGGGGGCAGAACACTGAAGCTTTCTTT. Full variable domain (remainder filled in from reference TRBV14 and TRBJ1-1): EAGVTQFPSHSVIEKGQTVTLRCDPISGHDNLYWYRRVMGKEIKFLLHFVKESKQDESGMPNNRFLAERTGGTYSTLKVQPAELEDSGVYFCASSPNRGQNTEAFFGQGTRLTVV.

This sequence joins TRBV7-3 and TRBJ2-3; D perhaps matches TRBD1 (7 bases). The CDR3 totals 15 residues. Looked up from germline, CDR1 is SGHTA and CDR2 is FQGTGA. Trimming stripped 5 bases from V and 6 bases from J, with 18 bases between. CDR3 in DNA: TGTGCCAGCAGCCCCTCGACAGGGACTGGGGATACGCAGTATTTT. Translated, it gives CASSPSTGTGDTQYF.

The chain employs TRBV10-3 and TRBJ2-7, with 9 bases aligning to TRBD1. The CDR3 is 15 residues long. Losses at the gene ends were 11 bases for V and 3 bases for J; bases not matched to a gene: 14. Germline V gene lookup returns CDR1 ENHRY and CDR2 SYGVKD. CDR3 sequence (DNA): TGTGCCTCCGGGACAGGGAACGATTTCGTCTACGAGCAGTACTTC. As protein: CASGTGNDFVYEQYF.

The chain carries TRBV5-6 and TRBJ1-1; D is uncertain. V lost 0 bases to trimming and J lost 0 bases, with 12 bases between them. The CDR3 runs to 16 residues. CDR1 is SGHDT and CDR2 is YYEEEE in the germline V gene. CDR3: CASSLVTSPMNTEAFF. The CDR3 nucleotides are TGTGCCAGCAGCTTGGTAACTTCGCCTATGAACACTGAAGCTTTCTTT.

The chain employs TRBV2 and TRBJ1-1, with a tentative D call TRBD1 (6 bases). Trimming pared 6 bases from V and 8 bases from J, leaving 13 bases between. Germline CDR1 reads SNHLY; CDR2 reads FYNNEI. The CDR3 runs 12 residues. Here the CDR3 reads CASSSDSGEAFF. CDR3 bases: TGTGCCAGCAGCTCGGACAGTGGGGAAGCTTTCTTT. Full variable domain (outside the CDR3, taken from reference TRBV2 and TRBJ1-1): EPEVTQTPSHQVTQMGQEVILRCVPISNHLYFYWYRQILGQKVEFLVSFYNNEISEKSEIFDDQFSVERPDGSNFTLKIRSTKLEDSAMYFCASSSDSGEAFFGQGTRLTVV.

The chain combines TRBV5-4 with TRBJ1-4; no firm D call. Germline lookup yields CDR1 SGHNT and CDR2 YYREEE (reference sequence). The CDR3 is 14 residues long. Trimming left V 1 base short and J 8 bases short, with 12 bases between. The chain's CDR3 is CASSLPGPEEKLFF. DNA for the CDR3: TGTGCCAGCAGCTTGCCTGGGCCTGAAGAAAAACTGTTTTTT.

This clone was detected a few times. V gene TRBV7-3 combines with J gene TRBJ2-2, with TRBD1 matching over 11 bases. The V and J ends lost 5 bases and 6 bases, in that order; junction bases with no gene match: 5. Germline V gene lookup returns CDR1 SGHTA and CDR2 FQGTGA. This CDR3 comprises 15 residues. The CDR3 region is CASSEGQGAPGELFF. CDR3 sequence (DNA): TGTGCCAGCAGCGAAGGACAGGGGGCGCCCGGGGAGCTGTTTTTT.

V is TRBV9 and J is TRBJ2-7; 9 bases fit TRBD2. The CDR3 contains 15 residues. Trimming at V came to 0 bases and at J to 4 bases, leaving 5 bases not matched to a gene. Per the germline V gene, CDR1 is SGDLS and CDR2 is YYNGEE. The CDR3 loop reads CASSVGQREDYEQYF. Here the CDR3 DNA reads TGTGCCAGCAGCGTAGGGCAGCGGGAGGATTACGAGCAGTACTTC. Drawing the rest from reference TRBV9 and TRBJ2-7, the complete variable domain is DSGVTQTPKHLITATGQRVTLRCSPRSGDLSVYWYQQSLDQGLQFLIQYYNGEERAKGNILERFSAQQFPDLHSELNLSSLELGDSALYFCASSVGQREDYEQYFGPGTRLTVT.

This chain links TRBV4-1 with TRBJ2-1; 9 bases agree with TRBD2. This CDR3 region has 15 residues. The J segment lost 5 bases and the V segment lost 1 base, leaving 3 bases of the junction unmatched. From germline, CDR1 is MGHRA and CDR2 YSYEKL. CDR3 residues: CASSQGLAGNNEQFF. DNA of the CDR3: TGCGCCAGCAGCCAAGGGCTAGCGGGGAACAATGAGCAGTTCTTC.

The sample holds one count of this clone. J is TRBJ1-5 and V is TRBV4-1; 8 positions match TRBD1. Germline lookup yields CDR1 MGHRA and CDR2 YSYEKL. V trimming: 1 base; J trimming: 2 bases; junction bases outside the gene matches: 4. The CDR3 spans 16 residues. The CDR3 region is CASSQAPGGRNQPQHF. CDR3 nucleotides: TGCGCCAGCAGCCAAGCCCCAGGGGGCCGCAATCAGCCCCAGCATTTT.

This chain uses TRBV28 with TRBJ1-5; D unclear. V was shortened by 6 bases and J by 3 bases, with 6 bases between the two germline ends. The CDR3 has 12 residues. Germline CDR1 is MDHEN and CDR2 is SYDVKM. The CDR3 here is CASRETNQPQHF. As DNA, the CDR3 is TGTGCCAGCAGGGAGACCAATCAGCCCCAGCATTTT. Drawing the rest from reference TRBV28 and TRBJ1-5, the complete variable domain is DVKVTQSSRYLVKRTGEKVFLECVQDMDHENMFWYRQDPGLGLRLIYFSYDVKMKEKGDIPEGYSVSREKKERFSLILESASTNQTSMYLCASRETNQPQHFGDGTRLSIL.

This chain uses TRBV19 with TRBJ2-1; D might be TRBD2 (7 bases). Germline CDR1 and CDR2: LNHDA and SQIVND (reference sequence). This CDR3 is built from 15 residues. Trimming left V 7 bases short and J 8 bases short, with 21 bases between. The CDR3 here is CASTPVGGARYEQFF. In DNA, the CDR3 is TGTGCCAGTACCCCGGTTGGGGGGGCGAGATATGAGCAGTTCTTC.

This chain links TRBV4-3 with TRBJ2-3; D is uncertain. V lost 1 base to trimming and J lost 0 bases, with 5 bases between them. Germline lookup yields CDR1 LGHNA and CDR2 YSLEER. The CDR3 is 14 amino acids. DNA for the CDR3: TGCGCCAGCAGCCAAGCTAGGAGCACAGATACGCAGTATTTT. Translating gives CASSQARSTDTQYF.

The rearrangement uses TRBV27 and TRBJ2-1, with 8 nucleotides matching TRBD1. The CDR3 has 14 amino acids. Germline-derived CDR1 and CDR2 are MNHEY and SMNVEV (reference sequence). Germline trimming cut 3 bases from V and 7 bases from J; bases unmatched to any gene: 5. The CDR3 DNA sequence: TGTGCCAGCAGTTTGCAGGGGGCGCGGAATGAGCAGTTCTTC. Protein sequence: CASSLQGARNEQFF.

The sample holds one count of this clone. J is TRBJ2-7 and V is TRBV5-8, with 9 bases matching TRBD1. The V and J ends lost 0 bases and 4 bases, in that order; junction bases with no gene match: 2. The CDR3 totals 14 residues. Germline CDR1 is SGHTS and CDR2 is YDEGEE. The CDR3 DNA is TGTGCCAGCAGCTTGGACAGGGGGCCATACGAGCAGTACTTC. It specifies CASSLDRGPYEQYF.

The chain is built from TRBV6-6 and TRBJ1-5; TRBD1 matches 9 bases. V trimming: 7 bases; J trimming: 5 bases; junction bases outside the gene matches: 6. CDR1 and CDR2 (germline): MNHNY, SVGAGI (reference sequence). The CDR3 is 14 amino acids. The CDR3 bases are TGTGCCAGCACCGAACAGGGGGCCTATCAGCCCCAGCATTTT. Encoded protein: CASTEQGAYQPQHF.

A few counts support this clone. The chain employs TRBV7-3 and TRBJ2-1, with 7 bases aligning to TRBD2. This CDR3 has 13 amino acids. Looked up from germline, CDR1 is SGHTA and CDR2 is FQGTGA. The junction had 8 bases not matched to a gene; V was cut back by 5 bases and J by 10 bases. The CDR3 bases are TGTGCCAGCAGCCAACTTGGCGGGGGAGAGCAGTTCTTC. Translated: CASSQLGGGEQFF.